The clone carrying this T cell receptor (beta chain) was detected once. The antigen is undetermined. This sample is part of a study of T cell responses to AZD1222 COVID-19 vaccine. About the research overall: Recipients boosted at about 4 weeks or about 12 weeks are pooled. General observations from the study: Compared with day 0, the breadth and depth of the Spike-specific TCR repertoire rose significantly after two doses of AZD1222. After the peak T cell response, and only then, were repertoires sampled. Spike was spanned by vaccine-associated CD4 TCRs, which were dominant at 160-218 and 743-854.

This table comes from immunoSEQ multiplex PCR, and its TCRdb copy is limited to in-frame clones, with some not included. Here the sample spans roughly 140,000 clones, 75% to 90% being singletons. CDR1 MNHEY and CDR2 SVGAGI come from the germline V gene. V was shortened by 10 bases and J by 2 bases, with 20 bases between the two germline ends. The CDR3 covers 15 residues. The J gene is TRBJ1-2, the V gene TRBV6-5; D perhaps matches TRBD1 (5 bases). The clonotype was recovered from an adult in good health. Sequenced here: peripheral blood, sampled on day 0 of AZD1222 vaccination. The CDR3 protein is CATSPRGEGNYGYTF. CDR3 in DNA: TGTGCCACCTCCCCTAGAGGGGAGGGCAACTATGGCTACACCTTC.